This TCR beta chain came from a study of shared clonotypes between healthy human individuals. CD45RO-negative, CCR7-selected cells formed the naive CD8 fraction, which excluded terminally differentiated effector memory CD45RA+ cells. Sequencing was performed with immunoSEQ multiplex PCR; in TCRdb, only in-frame clones are kept and a portion is missing. The repertoire holds around 2,000,000 clones, about 95% seen once, with approximately 1% in the top ten. CDR3 length: 15 residues. Trimming took 5 bases from V and 3 from J, leaving 14 bases between them. The V gene's germline CDR1 is LNHDA and CDR2 SQIVND (reference sequence).

The TCR comes from a man aged 18 to 30 in good health. The chain has TRBV19 and TRBJ1-3, with D maybe TRBD1 (6 bases). The sample comprised naive CD8+ T cells sorted from blood. This chain's CDR3 is CASSPGTFGGNTIYF. DNA for the CDR3: TGTGCCAGTAGTCCCGGGACATTTGGTGGAAACACCATATATTTT.